This T cell receptor beta chain derives from a study of shared clonotypes between healthy human individuals. Study results and caveats: Sampling used blood alone; tissue repertoires probably differ. The represented genetic and exposure-history diversity was limited by the small number of donors.

Here immunoSEQ multiplex PCR was the method, and the copy in TCRdb shows in-frame clones only, minus some. The sample carries 450,000 or so clones, 75% to 80% recorded once. On this clone: Antigen specificity is unknown.

Trimming pared 0 bases from V and 0 bases from J, leaving 22 bases between. CDR1 SGDLS and CDR2 YYNGEE come from the germline V gene. The length of the CDR3 is 19 residues. This TCR came from a woman in her thirties or forties in good health. Some clones in this sample may be carry-over from other donors' samples. Specimen: PBMCs. The chain combines TRBV9 with TRBJ2-7, with D tentatively TRBD2 (6 bases). For the CDR3, the DNA is TGTGCCAGCAGCGTAGATACCTCTCCGGGACTCAAGAGCTCCTACGAGCAGTACTTC. Translated, it gives CASSVDTSPGLKSSYEQYF.